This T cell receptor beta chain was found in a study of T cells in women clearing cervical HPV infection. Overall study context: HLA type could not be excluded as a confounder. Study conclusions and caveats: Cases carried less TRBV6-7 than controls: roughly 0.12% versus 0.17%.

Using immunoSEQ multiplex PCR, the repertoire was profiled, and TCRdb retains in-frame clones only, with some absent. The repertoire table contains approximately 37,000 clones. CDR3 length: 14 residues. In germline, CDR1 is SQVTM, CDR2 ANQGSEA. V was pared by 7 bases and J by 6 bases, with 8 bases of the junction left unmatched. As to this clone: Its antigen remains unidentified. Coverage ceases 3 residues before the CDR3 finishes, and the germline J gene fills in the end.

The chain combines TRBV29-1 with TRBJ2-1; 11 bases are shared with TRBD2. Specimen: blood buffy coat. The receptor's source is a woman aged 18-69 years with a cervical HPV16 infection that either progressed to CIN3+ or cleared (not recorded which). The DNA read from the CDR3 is TGCAGCGGTACTAGCGGGAGCAATTTCAATGAG. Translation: CSGTSGSNFNE. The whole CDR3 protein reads CSGTSGSNFNEQFF.